This T cell receptor beta chain emerged from a study of blood T cell repertoires in COVID-19. Study-wide background: COVID-19 samples from acute and convalescent phases originated in the United States, Italy and Spain. T cells, B-cell-depleted T cells, or PBMCs provided the cDNA or gDNA that served as material.

Authors' data handling: From reference gene primer amplification, estimates of nucleated cell counts were derived. TCRdb's copy holds only in-frame clones and misses some; the assay was immunoSEQ multiplex PCR. V, J and clone size were drawn from that table, and D and trimming were deduced from the DNA. Of approximately 210,000 clones listed, approximately 90% were seen once; the top ten hold approximately 10%. Germline CDR1 reads LNHDA; CDR2 reads SQIVND (reference sequence). Trimming cost V 8 bases and J 8 bases, with 15 bases left between them. The CDR3 runs 12 residues. Sequencing was performed on peripheral blood. This TCR was sampled from a man between 45 and 60 years old with COVID-19, enrolled during active disease. The rearrangement links TRBV19 to TRBJ1-2; D unclear. The CDR3 nucleotides are TGTGCCAGTTATGGGCTCCCTGGGGGCTACACCTTC. Its translation is CASYGLPGGYTF.